Listed below are T cell receptor beta chains from one sample, sequenced in a study of T cell repertoires in cytomegalovirus infection. No cognate antigen is known for these TCRs. MiXCR was run by TCRdb on the reads, yielding one entry per CDR3 protein. The sample yields about 100,000 distinct CDR3 sequences, 25% to 30% seen once. Sequencing used CD8+ T cells from cultured PBMCs, obtained from culture after CMV antigen stimulation. Source of these receptors: a human donor in good health (CMV status not recorded). Some clones in this sample may be carry-over from other donors' samples. The CDR3 runs from the conserved cysteine through the conserved F or W. Each record gives: J gene, clone size, D gene, V gene, CDR3 protein, CDR3 DNA. A D gene is named only where the DNA matches it firmly. Where a row states a size, it is once, few, many or the class of an expanded clone; other rows omit it.

j_gene: TRBJ2-7; abundance: many; d_gene: .; v_gene: TRBV14; CDR3aa: CASSQFPPESDEQYF; CDR3nt: TGTGCCAGCAGCCAATTTCCCCCTGAGTCGGACGAGCAGTACTTC
j_gene: TRBJ1-2; abundance: .; d_gene: TRBD1; v_gene: TRBV9; CDR3aa: CASSLSGTEPNYGYTF; CDR3nt: TGTGCCAGCAGCCTCTCCGGGACAGAACCTAACTATGGCTACACCTTC
j_gene: TRBJ1-1; abundance: few; d_gene: .; v_gene: TRBV4-1; CDR3aa: CASSQDRRIAFF; CDR3nt: TGCGCCAGCAGCCAAGACCGGAGGATAGCTTTCTTT
j_gene: TRBJ2-3; abundance: few; d_gene: .; v_gene: TRBV5-4; CDR3aa: CASAWGAGTDTQYF; CDR3nt: TGTGCCAGCGCCTGGGGGGCCGGGACAGATACGCAGTATTTT
j_gene: TRBJ1-5; abundance: .; d_gene: .; v_gene: TRBV19; CDR3aa: CASSIGADNQPQHF; CDR3nt: TGTGCCAGTAGTATTGGGGCGGACAATCAGCCCCAGCATTTT
j_gene: TRBJ2-2; abundance: .; d_gene: .; v_gene: TRBV20-1; CDR3aa: CSAVPSARNTGELFF; CDR3nt: TGCAGTGCAGTACCTAGCGCGCGAAATACCGGGGAGCTGTTTTTT
j_gene: TRBJ1-1; abundance: many; d_gene: .; v_gene: TRBV4-1; CDR3aa: CASSQGTAEAFF; CDR3nt: TGCGCCAGCAGCCAAGGGACAGCTGAAGCTTTCTTT
j_gene: TRBJ2-1; abundance: few; d_gene: TRBD2; v_gene: TRBV2; CDR3aa: CASSEPLAGGLNEQFF; CDR3nt: TGTGCCAGCAGTGAACCCCTAGCGGGGGGTCTGAATGAGCAGTTCTTC
j_gene: TRBJ2-7; abundance: many; d_gene: .; v_gene: TRBV6-1; CDR3aa: CASSPGYRAKGQYF; CDR3nt: TGTGCCAGCAGTCCGGGGTACAGAGCGAAGGGGCAGTACTTC
j_gene: TRBJ2-1; abundance: many; d_gene: TRBD2; v_gene: TRBV7-8; CDR3aa: CASSYWTSGGAYNEQFF; CDR3nt: TGTGCCAGCAGCTACTGGACTAGCGGGGGGGCGTACAATGAGCAGTTCTTC
j_gene: TRBJ1-5; abundance: .; d_gene: .; v_gene: TRBV28; CDR3aa: CASTTAGRGADQPQHF; CDR3nt: TGTGCCAGCACCACGGCCGGCAGGGGTGCAGATCAGCCCCAGCATTTT
j_gene: TRBJ2-7; abundance: .; d_gene: .; v_gene: TRBV6-1; CDR3aa: CASSATLVSEQYF; CDR3nt: TGTGCCAGCAGTGCCACTCTAGTCTCCGAGCAGTACTTC
j_gene: TRBJ2-3; abundance: few; d_gene: TRBD2; v_gene: TRBV27; CDR3aa: CASSLTQLAGVSDTQYF; CDR3nt: TGTGCCAGCAGTTTAACCCAACTAGCGGGGGTGTCAGATACGCAGTATTTT
j_gene: TRBJ2-5; abundance: .; d_gene: .; v_gene: TRBV10-3; CDR3aa: CATCCDLGEEDQYF; CDR3nt: TGTGCCACCTGTTGCGACTTAGGGGAAGAAGACCAGTACTTC
j_gene: TRBJ1-1; abundance: .; d_gene: .; v_gene: TRBV6-2/TRBV6-3; CDR3aa: CASSFRVGVNTEAFF; CDR3nt: TGTGCCAGCAGTTTCCGTGTAGGAGTGAACACTGAAGCTTTCTTT
j_gene: TRBJ2-1; abundance: few; d_gene: .; v_gene: TRBV20-1; CDR3aa: CSARPGWGNEQFF; CDR3nt: TGCAGTGCCCGCCCCGGGTGGGGGAATGAGCAGTTCTTC
j_gene: TRBJ2-7; abundance: few; d_gene: TRBD2; v_gene: TRBV5-1; CDR3aa: CASSLALAGTYEQYF; CDR3nt: TGCGCCAGCAGCTTGGCGCTAGCGGGGACCTACGAGCAGTACTTC
j_gene: TRBJ1-5; abundance: .; d_gene: .; v_gene: TRBV7-2; CDR3aa: CASSPFEWVEWPQHF; CDR3nt: TGTGCCAGCAGCCCCTTTGAGTGGGTGGAATGGCCCCAGCATTTT
j_gene: TRBJ2-7; abundance: few; d_gene: .; v_gene: TRBV7-9; CDR3aa: CASSLGGSYYEQYF; CDR3nt: TGTGCCAGCAGCTTAGGGGGGAGCTACTACGAGCAGTACTTC
j_gene: TRBJ2-4; abundance: few; d_gene: .; v_gene: TRBV11-2; CDR3aa: CASSLIWGAENIQYF; CDR3nt: TGTGCCAGCAGCTTAATATGGGGAGCCGAAAACATTCAGTACTTC
j_gene: TRBJ1-6; abundance: few; d_gene: TRBD1; v_gene: TRBV6-5; CDR3aa: CASSPGTGGPYNSPLHF; CDR3nt: TGTGCCAGCAGCCCCGGGACAGGGGGACCCTATAATTCACCCCTCCACTTT
j_gene: TRBJ1-1; abundance: .; d_gene: .; v_gene: TRBV11-2; CDR3aa: CASSLAPTLETEAFF; CDR3nt: TGTGCCAGCAGCTTGGCCCCCACGCTCGAGACTGAAGCTTTCTTT
j_gene: TRBJ2-3; abundance: .; d_gene: .; v_gene: TRBV7-9; CDR3aa: CASSSALAGERTDTQYF; CDR3nt: TGTGCCAGCAGCTCCGCCCTTGCAGGCGAGAGGACAGATACGCAGTATTTT
j_gene: TRBJ2-5; abundance: .; d_gene: .; v_gene: TRBV7-2; CDR3aa: CASSLNPAGYEVTQYF; CDR3nt: TGTGCCAGCAGCTTAAATCCAGCGGGTTATGAAGTGACCCAGTACTTC
j_gene: TRBJ2-2; abundance: many; d_gene: .; v_gene: TRBV20-1; CDR3aa: CSASWGDTGELFF; CDR3nt: TGCAGTGCTAGCTGGGGCGACACCGGGGAGCTGTTTTTT
j_gene: TRBJ2-7; abundance: few; d_gene: .; v_gene: TRBV12-3/TRBV12-4; CDR3aa: CASSLNNRDYEQYF; CDR3nt: TGTGCCAGCAGTTTAAATAACAGGGACTACGAGCAGTACTTC
j_gene: TRBJ1-2; abundance: .; d_gene: .; v_gene: TRBV11-1; CDR3aa: CASSLLGGTGYTF; CDR3nt: TGTGCCAGCAGCTTACTTGGGGGTACTGGCTACACCTTC
j_gene: TRBJ2-1; abundance: .; d_gene: TRBD2; v_gene: TRBV9; CDR3aa: CASSADRLAGYNEQFF; CDR3nt: TGTGCCAGCAGCGCCGACCGACTAGCGGGGTACAATGAGCAGTTCTTC
j_gene: TRBJ2-3; abundance: many; d_gene: .; v_gene: TRBV7-9; CDR3aa: CAMGEQGDTQYF; CDR3nt: TGTGCCATGGGTGAGCAAGGAGATACGCAGTATTTT
j_gene: TRBJ2-2; abundance: .; d_gene: .; v_gene: TRBV12-5; CDR3aa: CASGFGARELFF; CDR3nt: TGTGCTAGTGGTTTCGGGGCTAGGGAGCTGTTTTTT
j_gene: TRBJ1-1; abundance: .; d_gene: .; v_gene: TRBV5-1; CDR3aa: CASSSWVDGTEAFF; CDR3nt: TGCGCCAGCAGCTCCTGGGTGGACGGCACTGAAGCTTTCTTT
j_gene: TRBJ2-1; abundance: once; d_gene: TRBD1; v_gene: TRBV27; CDR3aa: CASSLSETGQGRFF; CDR3nt: TGTGCCAGCAGTTTATCGGAAACAGGACAGGGGCGGTTCTTC
j_gene: TRBJ2-7; abundance: few; d_gene: TRBD2; v_gene: TRBV6-5; CDR3aa: CASSYSSGGNWEQYF; CDR3nt: TGTGCCAGCAGTTACTCTAGCGGGGGGAATTGGGAGCAGTACTTC
j_gene: TRBJ1-1; abundance: once; d_gene: .; v_gene: TRBV27; CDR3aa: CASKSFGNTEAFF; CDR3nt: TGTGCCAGCAAATCATTCGGGAACACTGAAGCTTTCTTT
j_gene: TRBJ2-3; abundance: .; d_gene: TRBD2; v_gene: TRBV19; CDR3aa: CASSISAGVDTQYF; CDR3nt: TGTGCCAGTAGTATTAGTGCGGGAGTGGATACGCAGTATTTT
j_gene: TRBJ1-5; abundance: few; d_gene: .; v_gene: TRBV5-5; CDR3aa: CASSPTRDQPQHF; CDR3nt: TGTGCCAGCAGCCCGACGAGGGATCAGCCCCAGCATTTT
j_gene: TRBJ2-2; abundance: many; d_gene: .; v_gene: TRBV27; CDR3aa: CASSFGGNTGELFF; CDR3nt: TGTGCCAGCAGTTTCGGGGGGAACACCGGGGAGCTGTTTTTT
j_gene: TRBJ1-2; abundance: many; d_gene: .; v_gene: TRBV2; CDR3aa: CASDITGFGYTF; CDR3nt: TGTGCCAGCGACATAACAGGGTTTGGCTACACCTTC
j_gene: TRBJ1-2; abundance: .; d_gene: .; v_gene: TRBV19; CDR3aa: CASTSDTPSDYGYTF; CDR3nt: TGTGCCAGTACGAGTGACACTCCCTCGGACTATGGCTACACCTTC
j_gene: TRBJ1-2; abundance: .; d_gene: TRBD1; v_gene: TRBV29-1; CDR3aa: CSITLQGAGYGYTF; CDR3nt: TGCAGCATTACCTTGCAGGGGGCTGGCTATGGCTACACCTTC
j_gene: TRBJ2-3; abundance: few; d_gene: .; v_gene: TRBV2; CDR3aa: CASSELPKGSDTQYF; CDR3nt: TGTGCCAGCAGTGAACTCCCAAAAGGATCAGATACGCAGTATTTT
j_gene: TRBJ2-3; abundance: few; d_gene: .; v_gene: TRBV12-3/TRBV12-4; CDR3aa: CASSSRGSSDTDTQYF; CDR3nt: TGTGCCAGCAGTTCCAGGGGATCCTCGGACACAGATACGCAGTATTTT
j_gene: TRBJ2-3; abundance: few; d_gene: .; v_gene: TRBV6-5; CDR3aa: CASSYIFPTDTQYF; CDR3nt: TGTGCCAGCAGTTACATCTTCCCCACAGATACGCAGTATTTT
j_gene: TRBJ2-5; abundance: .; d_gene: .; v_gene: TRBV28; CDR3aa: CASSPLGRIQETQYF; CDR3nt: TGTGCCAGCAGCCCTCTGGGACGGATTCAAGAGACCCAGTACTTC
j_gene: TRBJ1-1; abundance: many; d_gene: .; v_gene: TRBV18; CDR3aa: CASSPISYQQGSEAFF; CDR3nt: TGTGCCAGCTCACCAATCTCCTATCAGCAGGGAAGTGAAGCTTTCTTT
j_gene: TRBJ1-1; abundance: .; d_gene: .; v_gene: TRBV19; CDR3aa: CASSIGLTEAFF; CDR3nt: TGTGCCAGTAGTATTGGGCTCACTGAAGCTTTCTTT
j_gene: TRBJ1-1; abundance: .; d_gene: .; v_gene: TRBV19; CDR3aa: CASSIDEGLTEAFF; CDR3nt: TGTGCCAGTAGTATAGACGAGGGGCTCACTGAAGCTTTCTTT
j_gene: TRBJ1-6; abundance: many; d_gene: .; v_gene: TRBV4-1; CDR3aa: CASSQDSNSPLHF; CDR3nt: TGCGCCAGCAGCCAAGATTCCAATTCACCCCTCCACTTT
j_gene: TRBJ2-3; abundance: .; d_gene: TRBD2; v_gene: TRBV7-2; CDR3aa: CASSLELAGTDTQYF; CDR3nt: TGTGCCAGCAGCTTAGAACTAGCGGGCACAGATACGCAGTATTTT